Below, 9 T cell receptor beta chains from the same sample are listed, as sequenced in a study of patients and donors after allogeneic stem cell transplantation. MiXCR, applied by TCRdb to the RT-PCR reads, yields one record per CDR3 protein. Of 800,000 to 1,000,000 distinct CDR3 sequences listed, under 20% are singletons. The sample consisted of blood, either unsorted or a sorted T cell fraction (not recorded which). These receptors were collected from a human donor who was either an allogeneic HSCT recipient or a stem cell or donor lymphocyte infusion donor (not recorded which). It is not recorded whose cells these are; they may come from a transplant donor.

CDR3 sequence: CSASLPGGSTDTQYF. The CDR3 nucleotides are TGCAGTGCTAGTCTCCCGGGCGGGAGCACAGATACGCAGTATTTT. The chain combines TRBV20-1 with TRBJ2-3; D may be TRBD2 (5 bases). This CDR3 has 15 residues. From germline, CDR1 is DFQATT and CDR2 SNEGSKA (reference sequence). The V end was cut by 3 bases, the J end by 0 bases, with 13 bases between.

The chain's CDR3 is CAISESDRERVTEAFF. DNA for the CDR3: TGTGCCATCAGTGAGTCGGACAGGGAAAGGGTCACTGAAGCTTTCTTT. The rearrangement uses TRBV10-3 and TRBJ1-1; 8 bases agree with TRBD1. Per germline, CDR1 ENHRY and CDR2 SYGVKD. The CDR3 length is 16 residues. V trimming: 0 bases; J trimming: 4 bases; junction bases outside the gene matches: 7.

This chain links TRBV3-1 with TRBJ2-2; either TRBD1 or TRBD2 may fit D (5 bases each). The ends were cut back, 6 bases at V and 4 bases at J, with 12 bases in the middle. CDR1 is LGHDT and CDR2 is YNNKEL in the germline V gene (reference sequence). The CDR3 spans 14 residues. CDR3 protein: CASRPLGATGELFF. The CDR3 nucleotides read TGTGCCAGCAGACCCCTCGGGGCCACCGGGGAGCTGTTTTTT. The entire variable domain, with the rest obtained from reference TRBV3-1 and TRBJ2-2, is as follows: DTAVSQTPKYLVTQMGNDKSIKCEQNLGHDTMYWYKQDSKKFLKIMFSYNNKELIINETVPNRFSPKSPDKAHLNLHINSLELGDSAVYFCASRPLGATGELFFGEGSRLTVL.

This clonotype was seen more than once but under ten times. V usage is TRBV21-1 and J usage is TRBJ2-2; no check of the table's D call, TRBD2, against the DNA was made. TRBV21-1 is annotated as a pseudogene. The CDR3 is 16 residues long. CDR3 protein: CASTGTIEMNTGELFF. In DNA form, the CDR3 reads TGTGCCAGCACAGGGACTATCGAGATGAACACCGGGGAGCTGTTTTTT.

The chain joins TRBV2 to TRBJ2-3; a possible D gene is TRBD1 (5 bases). V gave up 6 bases and J gave up 6 bases, with 10 bases separating them. The germline V gene has CDR1 SNHLY and CDR2 FYNNEI. CDR3 length: 12 residues. The CDR3 is CASRGVVDTQYF. The CDR3 DNA is TGTGCCAGCAGAGGGGTCGTGGATACGCAGTATTTT.

The chain combines TRBV6-1 with TRBJ2-3; 10 bases line up with TRBD2. The CDR3 has 13 residues. Germline values: CDR1 MNHNS, CDR2 SASEGT. The V and J ends lost 7 bases and 3 bases, in that order; junction bases with no gene match: 1. The CDR3 loop is CASTGLATDTQYF. The CDR3 DNA reads as TGTGCCAGCACGGGACTAGCGACAGATACGCAGTATTTT.

The CDR3 reads CASSSYKNTEAFF. CDR3 nucleotide sequence: TGTGCCAGCAGCTCTTACAAGAACACTGAAGCTTTCTTT. This chain uses TRBV21-1 with TRBJ1-1. TRBV21-1 is noted as a pseudogene. This CDR3 comprises 13 residues.

This chain joins TRBV14 and TRBJ1-2; TRBD1 matches 7 bases. Germline CDR1 is SGHDN and CDR2 is FVKESK. V shed 0 bases and J 2 bases; nucleotides not matched to a gene: 18. This CDR3 spans 20 amino acids. The CDR3 reads CASSQDRLLLRQGENYGYTF. The CDR3 DNA follows: TGTGCCAGCAGCCAAGACCGCCTACTCTTAAGACAGGGAGAGAACTATGGCTACACCTTC.

The table lists this clonotype with a few counts. The chain recombines TRBV20-1 with TRBJ1-2; D is ambiguous. Germline V CDR1 and CDR2: DFQATT, SNEGSKA (reference sequence). The CDR3 covers 15 residues. The ends were cut back, 0 bases at V and 2 bases at J, with 13 bases in the middle. The CDR3 spells CSARDNRRDNYGYTF. In DNA, the CDR3 is TGCAGTGCTAGAGATAATCGGAGAGACAACTATGGCTACACCTTC.